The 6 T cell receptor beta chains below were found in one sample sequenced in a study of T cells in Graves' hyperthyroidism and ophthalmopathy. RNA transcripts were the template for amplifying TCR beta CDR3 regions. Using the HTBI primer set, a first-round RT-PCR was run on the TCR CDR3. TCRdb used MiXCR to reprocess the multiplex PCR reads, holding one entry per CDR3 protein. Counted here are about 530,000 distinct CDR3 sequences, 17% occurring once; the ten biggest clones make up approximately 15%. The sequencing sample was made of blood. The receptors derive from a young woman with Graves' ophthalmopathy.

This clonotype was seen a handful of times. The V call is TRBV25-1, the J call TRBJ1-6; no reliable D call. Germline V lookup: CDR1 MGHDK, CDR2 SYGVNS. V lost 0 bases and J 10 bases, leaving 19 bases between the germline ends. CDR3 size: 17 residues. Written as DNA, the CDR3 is TGTGCCAGCAGTGAATATAACAGCGCCTATGTTCGATCACCCCTCCACTTT. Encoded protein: CASSEYNSAYVRSPLHF.

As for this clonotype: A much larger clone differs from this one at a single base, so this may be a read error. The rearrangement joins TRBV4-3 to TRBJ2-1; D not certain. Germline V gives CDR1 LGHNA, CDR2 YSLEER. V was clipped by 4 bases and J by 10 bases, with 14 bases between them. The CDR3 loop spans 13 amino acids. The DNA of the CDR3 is TGCGCCAGCAGCCTAAGTGTAGGGAACGAGCAGTTCTTC. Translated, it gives CASSLSVGNEQFF.

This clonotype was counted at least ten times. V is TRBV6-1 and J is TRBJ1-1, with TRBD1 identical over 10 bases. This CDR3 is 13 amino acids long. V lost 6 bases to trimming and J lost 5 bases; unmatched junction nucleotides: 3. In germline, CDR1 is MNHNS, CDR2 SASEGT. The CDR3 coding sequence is TGTGCCAGCAGGGGACAGGGGAGGACTGAAGCTTTCTTT. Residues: CASRGQGRTEAFF.

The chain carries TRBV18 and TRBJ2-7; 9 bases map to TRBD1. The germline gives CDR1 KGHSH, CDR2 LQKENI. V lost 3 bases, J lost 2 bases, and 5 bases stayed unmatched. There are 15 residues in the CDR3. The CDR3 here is CASSPRDRVTYEQYF. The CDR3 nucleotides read TGTGCCAGCTCACCCCGGGACAGGGTAACCTACGAGCAGTACTTC. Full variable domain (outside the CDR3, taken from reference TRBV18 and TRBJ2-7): NAGVMQNPRHLVRRRGQEARLRCSPMKGHSHVYWYRQLPEEGLKFMVYLQKENIIDESGMPKERFSAEFPKEGPSILRIQQVVRGDSAAYFCASSPRDRVTYEQYFGPGTRLTVT.

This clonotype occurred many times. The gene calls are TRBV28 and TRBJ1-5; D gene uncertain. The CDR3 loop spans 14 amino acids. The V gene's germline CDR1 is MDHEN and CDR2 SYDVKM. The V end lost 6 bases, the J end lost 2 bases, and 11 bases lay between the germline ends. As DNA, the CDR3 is TGTGCCAGCAGAAGATTTGATCGCAATCAGCCCCAGCATTTT. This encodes CASRRFDRNQPQHF. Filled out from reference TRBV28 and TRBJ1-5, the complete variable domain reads DVKVTQSSRYLVKRTGEKVFLECVQDMDHENMFWYRQDPGLGLRLIYFSYDVKMKEKGDIPEGYSVSREKKERFSLILESASTNQTSMYLCASRRFDRNQPQHFGDGTRLSIL.

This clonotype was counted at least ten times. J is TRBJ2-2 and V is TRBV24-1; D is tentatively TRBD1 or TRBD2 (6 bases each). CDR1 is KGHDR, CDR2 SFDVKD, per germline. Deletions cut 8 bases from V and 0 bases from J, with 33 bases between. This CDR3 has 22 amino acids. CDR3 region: CATTEDRLVCSGGDTNTGELFF. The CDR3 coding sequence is TGTGCCACCACCGAAGACCGACTAGTTTGTTCGGGCGGGGACACGAACACCGGGGAGCTGTTTTTT.